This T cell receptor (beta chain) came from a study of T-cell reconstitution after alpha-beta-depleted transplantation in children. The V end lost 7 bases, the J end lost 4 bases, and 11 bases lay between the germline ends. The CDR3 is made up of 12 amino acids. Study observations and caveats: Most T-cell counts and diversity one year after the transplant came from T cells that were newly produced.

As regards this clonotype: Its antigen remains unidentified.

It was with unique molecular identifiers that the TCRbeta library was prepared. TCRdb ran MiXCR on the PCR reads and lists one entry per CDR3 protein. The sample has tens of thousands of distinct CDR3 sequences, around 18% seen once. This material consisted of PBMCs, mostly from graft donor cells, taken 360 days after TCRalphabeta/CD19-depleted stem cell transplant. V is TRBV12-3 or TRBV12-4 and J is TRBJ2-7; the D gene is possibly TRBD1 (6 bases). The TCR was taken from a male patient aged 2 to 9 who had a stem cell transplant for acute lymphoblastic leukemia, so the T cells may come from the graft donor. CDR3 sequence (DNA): TGTGCCAGCATGGGACAAATATACGAGCAGTACTTC. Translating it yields CASMGQIYEQYF.